These T cell receptor beta chains were read from a single sample in a study of T cell repertoires in cytomegalovirus infection. Via MiXCR, TCRdb re-called the reads, giving one row per CDR3 protein. The profile shows about a million distinct CDR3 sequences, 30% to 40% of them singletons. Their antigen targets remain unknown. The source material was cultured CD8+ T cells from PBMCs, sampled from culture after CMV antigen stimulation. The receptors here all came from a human donor in good health (CMV status not recorded). Some clones in this sample may be carry-over from other donors' samples. CDR3s include the opening cysteine and the closing phenylalanine or tryptophan. Fields, in order: CDR3 length, V gene, clone size, CDR3 protein. Clone sizes are given selectively: once, few, many, or a class where the clone is expanded.

13	TRBV7-8	many	CASSRQKNTEAFF
13	TRBV5-1	few	CASSGDRLYGAFF
15	TRBV19	few	CASSISPDRDTEAFF
18	TRBV7-8	few	CASSALAGGSSGTDTQYF
20	TRBV7-9	.	CASSYNPKSQVPLGNTEAFF
16	TRBV20-1	.	CSARESLTGLTDTQYF
10	TRBV20-1	.	CSARDAKQYF
13	TRBV6-5	once	CATQDRLRRWQYF
13	TRBV15	.	CATSPKTVGTQYF
16	TRBV6-5	.	CASSSDGTPSNEKLFF
16	TRBV6-8	.	CASSYLGGGIYNEQFF
11	TRBV7-8	.	CASDSNNEQFF
14	TRBV7-8	few	CASSKGGADTEAFF
18	TRBV7-2	many	CASSQGAGDTSPYYEQYF
14	TRBV19	few	CASLEQGFGYGYTF
15	TRBV27	.	CVSSLSWGGNQPQHF
15	TRBV7-8	many	CASSLRQGGTGELFF
13	TRBV25-1	.	CASSHSSRYGYTF
14	TRBV7-3	.	CASSLPSTPWTIYF
15	TRBV6-5	.	CASSYGDTRYNEQFF
14	TRBV3-1	.	CASSQLKGAGELFF
14	TRBV25-1	.	CASSDLGQGYEQYF
13	TRBV2	few	CASSAGGTGELFF
14	TRBV12-3/TRBV12-4	few	CASTSGGVTDTQYF
16	TRBV12-3/TRBV12-4	.	CASSFRPLGGGEKLFF
22	TRBV4-2	.	CASSLQIPTRLNLRGRTGELFF
12	TRBV19	.	CASSIVGAEQYF
15	TRBV28	.	CASSPVSPGDNEQFF
14	TRBV10-2	.	CASSGRGRNTEAFF
15	TRBV2	.	CASREQGRANTEAFF
15	TRBV5-5	.	CASSFGRGANYGYTF
17	TRBV4-3	few	CASSQDLKGSRAGELFF
15	TRBV4-1	.	CASSRSGQGVDGYTF
16	TRBV6-2/TRBV6-3	few	CASTERTGAMGYGYTF
18	TRBV28	once	CASSSVWQGSSYNSPLHF
16	TRBV2	.	CASSVVIGLNTGELFF
14	TRBV12-3/TRBV12-4	.	CASSSTGTNSPLHF
11	TRBV4-1	.	CVSSQGGTQYF
14	TRBV6-5	.	CASSGSGQGYEQYF
16	TRBV2	.	CASSLRRTSGTGELFF
14	TRBV5-1	few	CASSPRLRNEKLFF
14	TRBV6-2/TRBV6-3	.	CASTLPDGHYGYTF
16	TRBV5-4	few	CASSFPGSSYNSPLHF
15	TRBV6-5	few	CASSYYPGQDNEQFF
9	TRBV29-1	few	CSVLPLGTF
16	TRBV7-6	.	CASAQIAQEAYNEQFF
16	TRBV7-9	few	CASSSLLAGIMETQYF
16	TRBV19	.	CASNRGQGARGTEAFF
13	TRBV19	.	CASAGFFYNEQFF
16	TRBV4-2	few	CASSQADRGSYNEQFF
13	TRBV19	.	CASSPRGGDEQFF
16	TRBV7-9	.	CDSSPAGGTPRETQYF
17	TRBV7-8	many	CASSPRGGRIAGYEQFF
15	TRBV12-3/TRBV12-4	many	CASSTSSGGGYGYTF